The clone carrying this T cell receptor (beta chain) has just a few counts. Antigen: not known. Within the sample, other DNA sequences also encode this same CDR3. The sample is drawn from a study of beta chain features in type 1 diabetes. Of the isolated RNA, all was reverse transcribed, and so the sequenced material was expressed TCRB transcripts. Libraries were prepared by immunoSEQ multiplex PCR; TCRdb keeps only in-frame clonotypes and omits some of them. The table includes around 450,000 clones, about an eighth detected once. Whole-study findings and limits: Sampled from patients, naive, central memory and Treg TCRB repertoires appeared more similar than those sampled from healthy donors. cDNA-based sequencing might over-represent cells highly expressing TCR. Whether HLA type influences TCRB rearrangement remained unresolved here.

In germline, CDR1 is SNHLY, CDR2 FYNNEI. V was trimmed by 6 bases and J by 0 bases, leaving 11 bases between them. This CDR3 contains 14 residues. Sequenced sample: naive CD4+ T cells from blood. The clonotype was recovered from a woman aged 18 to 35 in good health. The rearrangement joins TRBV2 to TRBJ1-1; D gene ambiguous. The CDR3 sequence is CASRGRALNTEAFF. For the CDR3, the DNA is TGTGCCAGCAGGGGCCGGGCCCTGAACACTGAAGCTTTCTTT.